The 27 T cell receptor beta chains listed next were all sequenced from one sample in a study of radiation and T cells in renal cell carcinoma (dated by TCRdb to the early 2020s). In the paper's terms, the time point label means: blood 2 weeks post-SBRT. The treatment or condition label corresponds to: 15 Gy SBRT to primary tumor, nephrectomy 4 weeks later. Libraries were built with the immunoSEQ multiplex PCR assay. The clones in this table, taken by TCRdb from immuneACCESS, are in-frame only. Not every clone is retained; where verified, under half of the shortfall comes from an unresolved V gene, and the cause of the rest is unknown. The sample records around 80,000 clones, about four fifths of which are singletons. Approximately 6% of the sample is in the top ten clones. Specimen: blood, collected from a patient whose treatment included radiotherapy and nephrectomy. All receptors derive from a man aged 55-75 years with renal cell carcinoma.

This clone turned up a few times. The CDR3: CAWSRGRLGGYTF. The CDR3 DNA reads TGTGCCTGGAGTAGGGGGCGGTTGGGCGGCTACACCTTC. The J gene is TRBJ1-2, the V gene TRBV30; 7 bases are a match to TRBD1. Trimming took 2 bases from V and 8 from J; bases not matched to a gene: 8. Germline V gene data show CDR1 as GTSNPN and CDR2 as SVGIG (reference sequence). The CDR3 sequence is 13 residues long.

This chain links TRBV9 with TRBJ2-7, with TRBD1 matching over 10 bases. Germline CDR1 SGDLS, CDR2 YYNGEE. V shed 4 bases and J 3 bases; nucleotides not matched to a gene: 7. This CDR3 spans 15 amino acids. The CDR3 loop is CASSPRTGGGYEQYF. The CDR3 region has the DNA TGTGCCAGCAGCCCGAGGACAGGGGGAGGCTACGAGCAGTACTTC. Variable domain in full (rest from reference TRBV9 and TRBJ2-7): DSGVTQTPKHLITATGQRVTLRCSPRSGDLSVYWYQQSLDQGLQFLIQYYNGEERAKGNILERFSAQQFPDLHSELNLSSLELGDSALYFCASSPRTGGGYEQYFGPGTRLTVT.

The chain couples TRBV5-1 to TRBJ1-1; 11 nucleotides agree with TRBD1. CDR1 is SGHRS, CDR2 YFSETQ, per germline. The CDR3 length is 15 residues. The V gene end was trimmed by 0 bases and the J gene end by 4 bases; junction bases not matched to a gene: 2. The CDR3 DNA reads TGCGCCAGCAGCTTGGCCGGGACAGGGGGCACTGAAGCTTTCTTT. This encodes CASSLAGTGGTEAFF.

The chain employs TRBV28 and TRBJ2-1; no clear D. Germline V gene sequence: CDR1 MDHEN, CDR2 SYDVKM. V shed 5 bases and J shed 4 bases, with 15 bases lying between them. This CDR3 has 15 residues. CDR3 DNA: TGTGCCAGCAGTCGGACGGATGTACAATACAATGAGCAGTTCTTC. Encoded protein: CASSRTDVQYNEQFF.

CDR3: CASTTPVAEIKNSYEQYF. The CDR3 coding sequence is TGTGCCAGCACCACCCCAGTCGCCGAGATAAAGAACAGCTACGAGCAGTACTTC. The rearrangement uses TRBV28 and TRBJ2-7; no firm D call. The CDR3 runs to 18 residues. Germline loops: CDR1 MDHEN, CDR2 SYDVKM. Trimming shortened V by 7 bases and J by 3 bases, and 28 bases separated the two germline ends.

In its sample, this clone was seen a few times. The J gene is TRBJ2-6, the V gene TRBV28; D remains ambiguous. V lost 1 base to trimming and J lost 0 bases, with 10 bases between them. The CDR3 covers 17 residues. Germline lookup yields CDR1 MDHEN and CDR2 SYDVKM. CDR3 sequence reads: CASSLFPGISGANVLTF. CDR3 DNA sequence: TGTGCCAGCAGTTTATTCCCCGGTATCTCTGGGGCCAACGTCCTGACTTTC.

This clone was picked up one time. V gene TRBV9 combines with J gene TRBJ1-3; no definite D call. The CDR3 has 17 residues. V was pared by 0 bases and J by 0 bases, with 13 bases between. Germline V gene lookup returns CDR1 SGDLS and CDR2 YYNGEE. The CDR3 sequence: CASSVAPGGLSGNTIYF. Written as DNA, the CDR3 is TGTGCCAGCAGCGTAGCTCCCGGCGGGCTCTCTGGAAACACCATATATTTT.

The gene calls are TRBV7-6 and TRBJ2-1; TRBD2 matches at 7 bases. Germline CDR1 reads SGHVS; CDR2 reads FNYEAQ. The CDR3 is 11 residues long. After removal of 8 bases from V and 9 bases from J, the junction contained 4 bases not matched to a gene. Here the CDR3 reads CASERGGEQFF. The CDR3 region has the DNA TGTGCCAGCGAGCGGGGCGGTGAGCAGTTCTTC.

The chain combines TRBV5-1 with TRBJ2-5; the D is unclear. The CDR3 consists of 14 residues. Germline CDR1 reads SGHRS; CDR2 reads YFSETQ. With 2 bases removed from V and 3 bases from J, the gap between germline ends came to 11 bases. In nucleotides, the CDR3 is TGCGCCAGCAGCTTTCTCCGTGAAAAAGAGACCCAGTACTTC. Amino acids: CASSFLREKETQYF.

The chain combines TRBV2 with TRBJ1-5, with TRBD1 identical over 8 bases. CDR1 is SNHLY and CDR2 is FYNNEI in the germline V gene. V dropped 6 bases and J dropped 3; count of bases not matched to a gene: 4. CDR3 length equals 14 residues. In nucleotides, the CDR3 is TGTGCCAGCAGCGTGGACAGGGACAATCAGCCCCAGCATTTT. Its protein is CASSVDRDNQPQHF.

This sequence joins TRBV5-6 and TRBJ2-3, with D uncertain. This CDR3 is built from 16 residues. In germline, CDR1 is SGHDT, CDR2 YYEEEE. Deletions cut 1 base from V and 6 bases from J, with 18 bases between. The CDR3 protein is CASSLNVDITPDTQYF. The CDR3 DNA reads as TGTGCCAGCAGCTTGAATGTTGATATTACACCGGATACGCAGTATTTT.

The CDR3, as DNA: TGTGCCAGCAGGCAAGAACAGGGGATTAATTACGAGCAGTACTTC. Encoded protein: CASRQEQGINYEQYF. The chain carries TRBV27 and TRBJ2-7, with 7 bases matching TRBD1. After removal of 6 bases from V and 4 bases from J, the junction contained 12 bases not matched to a gene. The germline V gene encodes CDR1 MNHEY and CDR2 SMNVEV (reference sequence). This CDR3 contains 15 residues.

CDR3 bases: TGCGCCAGCAGCTTGGGGGCACGTGCGGCCGGGGAGCTGTTTTTT. Its protein is CASSLGARAAGELFF. The V gene is TRBV5-1, the J gene TRBJ2-2; D unclear. The CDR3 runs 15 residues. CDR1 is SGHRS and CDR2 is YFSETQ in the germline V gene. V lost 0 bases to trimming and J lost 6 bases, with 12 bases between them.

The rearrangement joins TRBV7-6 to TRBJ1-1, with 7 bases identical to TRBD1. CDR1 is SGHVS, CDR2 FNYEAQ, per germline. The CDR3 totals 18 residues. The V and J ends lost 6 bases and 0 bases, in that order; junction bases with no gene match: 16. The CDR3 loop is CASSFGHRDSLMNTEAFF. CDR3 nucleotides: TGTGCCAGCAGTTTCGGGCACCGGGACAGCCTCATGAACACTGAAGCTTTCTTT.

The V and J genes are TRBV19 and TRBJ2-1; D gene unclear. From germline, CDR1 is LNHDA and CDR2 SQIVND (reference sequence). There are 13 residues in the CDR3. V lost 3 bases and J lost 8, with 11 bases in between. The CDR3 sequence is CASSIRRSHEQFF. The CDR3 bases are TGTGCCAGTAGTATTAGGAGATCCCATGAGCAGTTCTTC.

The rearrangement joins TRBV4-2 to TRBJ2-3; 7 positions agree with TRBD1. The CDR3 has 16 amino acids. The V gene's germline CDR1 is LGHNA and CDR2 YNFKEQ. The junction had 3 bases not matched to a gene; V was cut back by 0 bases and J by 0 bases. For the CDR3, the DNA is TGTGCCAGCAGCCAAGAAGGGGGCTCAAGCACAGATACGCAGTATTTT. Residues: CASSQEGGSSTDTQYF.

V usage is TRBV19 and J usage is TRBJ2-1, with D perhaps TRBD2 (6 bases). V shed 3 bases and J shed 8 bases, with 14 bases lying between them. There are 14 residues in the CDR3. The germline V gene has CDR1 LNHDA and CDR2 SQIVND (reference sequence). The CDR3 DNA is TGTGCCAGTAGTATCGCGCGGGGACGGGATGAGCAGTTCTTC. It specifies CASSIARGRDEQFF.

The DNA for the CDR3 is TGTGCCAGCAGTTTATTAGGCGGCTACACCTTC. Amino acids: CASSLLGGYTF. J is TRBJ1-2 and V is TRBV28; D call uncertain. Germline assignment: CDR1 MDHEN and CDR2 SYDVKM. V dropped 1 base and J dropped 8 bases, with 5 bases sitting between them. The CDR3 consists of 11 residues.

This clone was observed a handful of times. The rearrangement links TRBV28 to TRBJ1-1; tentative D call: TRBD1 (5 bases). In germline, CDR1 is MDHEN, CDR2 SYDVKM. V lost 6 bases and J 1 base, leaving 15 bases between the germline ends. This CDR3 region has 15 residues. The CDR3 region has the DNA TGTGCCAGCAGCCCTCCTGATGGACAGAACACTGAAGCTTTCTTT. The encoded protein is CASSPPDGQNTEAFF.

J is TRBJ2-7 and V is TRBV10-3; no definite D call. The V and J ends lost 1 base and 3 bases respectively, with 10 bases between them. Germline V gene sequence: CDR1 ENHRY, CDR2 SYGVKD. There are 14 residues in the CDR3. The CDR3 coding sequence is TGTGCCATCAGTGAGTTGCTGGCGGACTACGAGCAGTACTTC. The encoded protein is CAISELLADYEQYF.

This chain connects TRBV10-1 to TRBJ2-3, with 8 nucleotides matching TRBD2. Germline V lookup: CDR1 WNHNN, CDR2 SYGVQD (reference sequence). The CDR3 is 16 residues long. V lost 2 bases to trimming and J lost 2 bases; unmatched junction nucleotides: 6. This CDR3 reads CASSEGLAEFTDTQYF. The CDR3, as DNA: TGCGCCAGCAGTGAGGGACTAGCCGAATTCACAGATACGCAGTATTTT.

The V call is TRBV27, the J call TRBJ1-1; a possible D gene is TRBD1 (5 bases). CDR1 and CDR2 from the germline V gene are MNHEY and SMNVEV (reference sequence). The CDR3 loop spans 14 amino acids. Trimming stripped 5 bases from V and 3 bases from J, with 13 bases between. The CDR3 sequence: CASSPSRDYTEAFF. DNA for the CDR3: TGTGCCAGCAGTCCATCCAGGGATTACACTGAAGCTTTCTTT.

This chain connects TRBV18 to TRBJ2-7; perhaps TRBD2 as D (7 bases). Germline lookup yields CDR1 KGHSH and CDR2 LQKENI. The CDR3 has 14 residues. The ends were cut back, 6 bases at V and 4 bases at J, with 16 bases in the middle. The DNA of the CDR3 is TGTGCCAGCTCTACCAACCGGGGGGCGTACGAGCAGTACTTC. This gives the protein CASSTNRGAYEQYF.

The chain combines TRBV18 with TRBJ2-5; D could derive from TRBD1 or TRBD2 (5 bases each). The CDR3 totals 14 residues. Germline V gene sequence: CDR1 KGHSH, CDR2 LQKENI. With 6 bases removed from V and 1 base from J, the gap between germline ends came to 12 bases. The CDR3 reads CASSPGTLQETQYF. The CDR3 coding sequence is TGTGCCAGCTCCCCAGGGACGCTCCAAGAGACCCAGTACTTC.

J is TRBJ2-1 and V is TRBV2; possibly TRBD2 for D (5 bases). Between the trimmed V and J ends, which lost 5 bases and 0 bases, there was a span of 8 bases. The germline V gene has CDR1 SNHLY and CDR2 FYNNEI. The CDR3 runs 14 residues. CDR3 sequence: CASSSRDSYNEQFF. The CDR3 nucleotides read TGTGCCAGCAGTAGCCGGGACTCCTACAATGAGCAGTTCTTC.

This clone occurred once. The V and J genes are TRBV6-6 and TRBJ2-2, with D unclear. V was trimmed by 9 bases and J by 5 bases, leaving 4 bases between them. In germline, CDR1 is MNHNY, CDR2 SVGAGI (reference sequence). The CDR3 runs to 10 residues. DNA of the CDR3: TGTGCCAGGTTTACCGGGGAGCTGTTTTTT. Translating it yields CARFTGELFF.

The sample holds one count of this clone. CDR3 DNA: TGTGCCAGCACTTACGGGGTTGCAGCTTTCTTT. Translating gives CASTYGVAAFF. This chain uses TRBV28 with TRBJ1-1, with D unclear. Germline V gene lookup returns CDR1 MDHEN and CDR2 SYDVKM. The length of the CDR3 is 11 residues. The ends were cut back, 7 bases at V and 10 bases at J, with 13 bases in the middle. The whole variable domain, filled in from reference TRBV28 and TRBJ1-1, reads DVKVTQSSRYLVKRTGEKVFLECVQDMDHENMFWYRQDPGLGLRLIYFSYDVKMKEKGDIPEGYSVSREKKERFSLILESASTNQTSMYLCASTYGVAAFFGQGTRLTVV.